This entry concerns a single T cell receptor beta chain. The antigen is undetermined. These data are taken from a study of cytomegalovirus exposure and HLA in healthy donors. Study results and caveats: Presence/absence comparisons presumed near-even sequencing depth among donors. Reports state that TCR beta sequences accurately predicted most subjects' HLA-A and HLA-B alleles. A later analysis showed TCR association rates differing by HLA locus, peaking at DRB1 and lowest at HLA-C.

Primers for the PCR totalled 60 Vbeta and 13 Jbeta. The repertoire was sequenced with immunoSEQ multiplex PCR; TCRdb's copy has only in-frame clones and lacks some. The sample consists of 130,000 to 150,000 clones, 70% to 85% of them appearing once. This CDR3 is 10 amino acids long. Trimming removed 8 bases from V and 6 bases from J, with 8 bases in between. CDR1 MDHEN and CDR2 SYDVKM come from the germline V gene. The receptor comes from a man aged 35-49 years in good health and CMV-seropositive. Source material: PBMCs. This chain links TRBV28 with TRBJ2-7; D gene ambiguous. CDR3 amino acids: CASGRFEQYF. CDR3 coding DNA: TGTGCCAGCGGCCGCTTCGAGCAGTACTTC.